What follows describes a single TCR beta chain. Its cognate antigen is unknown. The CDR3 has 15 amino acids. Germline trimming cut 6 bases from V and 1 base from J; bases unmatched to any gene: 8. The germline V gene encodes CDR1 ENHRY and CDR2 SYGVKD. Only in-frame clones appear in the TCRdb table, and some are missing; sequencing was by immunoSEQ multiplex PCR. The repertoire consists of about 110,000 clones, with approximately 85% occurring once and the leading ten covering roughly 3%. The data derive from a study of cytomegalovirus exposure and HLA in healthy donors. Study-level information: The 666 first-cohort repertoires shared a platform with the 120 or so validation repertoires, as reported in a later analysis.

Points from the study as a whole: The CMV antigen specificity of a few CMV-associated chains was confirmed through in vitro analysis. Whilst most TCR sequences proved rare, a subset of public TCRs occurred across many donors. The authors listed over 150 TCR beta chains as cytomegalovirus-associated.

The rearrangement uses TRBV10-3 and TRBJ1-1; TRBD1 matches 7 bases. The sample consisted of PBMCs. This sequence was found in a woman younger than 30 in good health and CMV-seronegative. CDR3 residues: CAIRGEDRRNTEAFF. CDR3 sequence (DNA): TGTGCCATCAGGGGAGAGGACAGGAGGAACACTGAAGCTTTCTTT.